The rows below give T cell receptor beta chains drawn from one sample of a study of CD8 T cells in ankylosing spondylitis. TCRdb passed the 5' RACE reads through MiXCR, listing each CDR3 protein once. The sample records about 840,000 distinct CDR3 sequences, 12% being singletons. Sequencing input: blood, either unsorted or a sorted T cell fraction (not recorded which). Receptors originate from a male donor with ankylosing spondylitis. Each CDR3 is given with its conserved first and last residue. D genes are given only for firm matches. Clone size is given for some rows only: seen once, a few or many times, or a class if the clone is expanded.

d_call,j_call,v_call,clone_size,cdr3_nt,cdr3_aa
NA,TRBJ2-1,TRBV6-1,NA,TGTGCCAGCAGCCGCCATCGGGAGTCTTACAATGAGCAGTTCTTC,CASSRHRESYNEQFF
NA,TRBJ2-1,TRBV9,few,TGTGCCAGCAGCGCCCGACAGGTCACCTACAATGAGCAGTTCTTC,CASSARQVTYNEQFF
NA,TRBJ2-1,TRBV7-2,NA,TGTGCCAGCAGCCCCCCCGGGACCCAGTACAATGAGCAGTTCTTC,CASSPPGTQYNEQFF
TRBD2,TRBJ2-7,TRBV12-3/TRBV12-4,few,TGTGCCAGCAGTTTAAGACTAGCTTCCTTCTACGAGCAGTACTTC,CASSLRLASFYEQYF
TRBD2,TRBJ2-3,TRBV4-1,once,TGCGCCAGCAGCCACGCTACTAGCGGGAGACGCACAGATACGCAGTATTTT,CASSHATSGRRTDTQYF
NA,TRBJ2-5,TRBV20-1,few,TGCAGTGCTAGAGGTTCCCCGGACAGTGGAGAGACCCAGTACTTC,CSARGSPDSGETQYF
TRBD1,TRBJ2-4,TRBV6-6,few,TGTGCCAGCAGTTTGGACAGGTCGTTTCAGTACTTC,CASSLDRSFQYF
TRBD1,TRBJ1-5,TRBV5-5,NA,TGTGCCAGCAGCTTTTCCGGGACAGGGACCGTAGGACCCCAGCATTTT,CASSFSGTGTVGPQHF
TRBD1,TRBJ2-7,TRBV7-2,NA,TGTGCCAGCAGCTTCATAGGACAGGGGTTCTCCTACGAGCAGTACTTC,CASSFIGQGFSYEQYF
TRBD2,TRBJ2-1,TRBV12-3/TRBV12-4,NA,TGTGCCAGCAGTGAGTACGCACTAGCGGGCTACAATGAGCAGTTCTTC,CASSEYALAGYNEQFF
NA,TRBJ1-3,TRBV7-2,few,TGTGCCAGCACCACCGTGGCCGCCGGAAACACCATATATTTT,CASTTVAAGNTIYF
NA,TRBJ2-2,TRBV6-1,few,TGTGCCAGCGGCCTCAGTCCGATGAACACCGGGGAGCTGTTTTTT,CASGLSPMNTGELFF
NA,TRBJ1-6,TRBV20-1,many,TGCAGTGCTTCGGGGGGAAATTCACCCCTCCACTTT,CSASGGNSPLHF
TRBD1,TRBJ2-1,TRBV5-1,NA,TGCGCCAGCGAGACAGGGGATGGCTACAATGAGCAGTTCTTC,CASETGDGYNEQFF
NA,TRBJ2-3,TRBV3-1,few,TGTGCCAGCAGCCAAGTAGGTAGAGACACAGATACGCAGTATTTT,CASSQVGRDTDTQYF
TRBD1,TRBJ2-2,TRBV7-9,many,TGTGCCAGCAGCTTACATAATCAGGGGGCCGGGGAGCTGTTTTTT,CASSLHNQGAGELFF
NA,TRBJ2-1,TRBV20-1,many,TGCAGTGCTAGAAGGTCTCTAACCGGCCGTTACGTATACAATGAGCAGTTCTTC,CSARRSLTGRYVYNEQFF
NA,TRBJ2-1,TRBV7-2,NA,TGTGCCAGCAGCTTAGTACTAGTCAATGAGCAGTTCTTC,CASSLVLVNEQFF